Listed here are 31 T cell receptor beta chains from one sample, sequenced in a study of cytomegalovirus exposure and HLA in healthy donors. PCR involved 60 Vbeta and 13 Jbeta primers. Method: immunoSEQ multiplex PCR; TCRdb's copy keeps in-frame clones and lacks some. The sample shows around 120,000 clones, roughly 80% of them seen only once. Sample: PBMCs. The receptor source for this set is a man in his thirties or forties in good health and CMV-seronegative.

This clone was counted a single time. This rearrangement joins TRBV30 to TRBJ1-2; possible D gene TRBD1, 5 bases. In germline, CDR1 is GTSNPN, CDR2 SVGIG (reference sequence). V was pared by 1 base and J by 4 bases, with 16 bases between. The CDR3 covers 15 residues. CDR3 residues: CAWSAGTVLIYGYTF. The DNA for the CDR3 is TGTGCCTGGAGTGCAGGGACTGTTCTTATCTATGGCTACACCTTC.

V is TRBV6-4 and J is TRBJ2-6, with D possibly being TRBD2 (5 bases). There are 15 residues in the CDR3. V dropped 2 bases and J dropped 1 base, with 6 bases sitting between them. Germline CDR1 is MRHNA and CDR2 is SNTAGT. The CDR3 region has the DNA TGTGCCAGCAGTGACGGCGGGTCTGGGGCCAACGTCCTGACTTTC. It encodes CASSDGGSGANVLTF.

This clone was observed a handful of times. The genes are TRBV28 and TRBJ2-3, with 9 nucleotides matching TRBD1. Germline assignment: CDR1 MDHEN and CDR2 SYDVKM. The CDR3 is 15 amino acids. Trimming at V came to 6 bases and at J to 4 bases, leaving 8 bases not matched to a gene. This CDR3 reads CASRRDRAGSDTQYF. In DNA form, the CDR3 reads TGTGCCAGCAGGCGGGACAGGGCGGGCTCAGATACGCAGTATTTT.

V gene TRBV6-1 combines with J gene TRBJ1-2; 7 bases map to TRBD1. From germline, CDR1 is MNHNS and CDR2 SASEGT. The J segment lost 5 bases and the V segment lost 2 bases, leaving 8 bases of the junction unmatched. The CDR3 spans 15 residues. CDR3 region: CASSESRQGIYGYTF. The CDR3, as DNA: TGTGCCAGCAGTGAATCGAGACAGGGTATATATGGCTACACCTTC.

This sequence joins TRBV5-1 and TRBJ2-5, with 12 bases aligning to TRBD1. CDR1 and CDR2 from the germline V gene are SGHRS and YFSETQ. The ends lost 3 bases at V and 4 bases at J; junction bases unmatched: 1. CDR3 length: 14 amino acids. The CDR3 reads CASSWDRGLETQYF. In nucleotides, the CDR3 is TGCGCCAGCAGCTGGGACAGGGGGCTAGAGACCCAGTACTTC.

A few counts support this clone. This sequence joins TRBV10-1 and TRBJ2-3; 8 positions agree with TRBD2. Germline CDR1 WNHNN, CDR2 SYGVQD (reference sequence). The trim removed 4 bases at V and 0 bases at J, leaving 12 bases unmatched. The CDR3 sequence is 18 residues long. The CDR3 sequence is CASSARLTSGRSTDTQYF. CDR3 in DNA: TGCGCCAGCAGTGCAAGGTTAACTAGCGGCCGCAGCACAGATACGCAGTATTTT.

The table lists this clone with a few counts. The V call is TRBV5-1, the J call TRBJ2-7; 10 bases align to TRBD2. V lost 3 bases, J lost 0 bases, and 12 bases stayed unmatched. This CDR3 is 18 amino acids long. From germline, CDR1 is SGHRS and CDR2 YFSETQ. The CDR3 nucleotides read TGCGCCAGCAGCTCCCCCCAAGGGACTAGCGACTACTCCTACGAGCAGTACTTC. Protein product: CASSSPQGTSDYSYEQYF.

This clone was recorded once. Written as DNA, the CDR3 is TGTGCCAGCAGCAGACCCGCGGGCACTGAAGCTTTCTTT. It encodes CASSRPAGTEAFF. The rearrangement joins TRBV27 to TRBJ1-1, with unresolved D. Germline V gives CDR1 MNHEY, CDR2 SMNVEV (reference sequence). Trimming removed 6 bases at V and 4 bases at J, with 12 bases between. This CDR3 is built from 13 residues.

This clone occurred once. The CDR3 sequence: CASNKGTGDHTDTQYF. The CDR3 nucleotides are TGTGCCAGCAACAAAGGGACAGGGGACCACACAGATACGCAGTATTTT. J is TRBJ2-3 and V is TRBV6-4, with 10 bases lining up with TRBD1. After removal of 7 bases from V and 2 bases from J, the junction contained 9 bases not matched to a gene. CDR3 size: 16 residues. The germline V gene encodes CDR1 MRHNA and CDR2 SNTAGT.

J is TRBJ1-1 and V is TRBV9; D not certain. The CDR3 extends over 14 amino acids. Germline-derived CDR1 and CDR2 are SGDLS and YYNGEE. V was cut by 1 base and J by 3 bases, with 10 bases left in between. CDR3 bases: TGTGCCAGCAGCGTATTCCCTTCTGACACTGAAGCTTTCTTT. Encoded protein: CASSVFPSDTEAFF. Supplemented by reference TRBV9 and TRBJ1-1, the full variable domain reads DSGVTQTPKHLITATGQRVTLRCSPRSGDLSVYWYQQSLDQGLQFLIQYYNGEERAKGNILERFSAQQFPDLHSELNLSSLELGDSALYFCASSVFPSDTEAFFGQGTRLTVV.

The DNA for the CDR3 is TGCGCCAGCAGCCAAGCGGGACAGGGGTTAACCGGGGAGCTGTTTTTT. It is translated as CASSQAGQGLTGELFF. The rearrangement links TRBV5-1 to TRBJ2-2, with TRBD1 matching over 10 bases. With 4 bases clipped from V and 5 bases from J, the junction kept 8 bases outside the gene matches. The germline CDR1 and CDR2 sequences are SGHRS and YFSETQ. This CDR3 is built from 16 residues.

The gene calls are TRBV28 and TRBJ1-1; TRBD1 might be the D (5 bases). There are 15 residues in the CDR3. The V gene lost 11 bases and the J gene lost 4 bases, with 23 bases spanning the gap. Germline CDR1 reads MDHEN; CDR2 reads SYDVKM. Here the CDR3 reads CALHAGGGEGTEAFF. As DNA, the CDR3 is TGTGCCCTCCACGCCGGGGGAGGGGAGGGCACTGAAGCTTTCTTT.

As regards this clone: Other nucleotide sequences from this sample produce the same CDR3. The chain employs TRBV9 and TRBJ1-3; D is unclear. Germline lookup yields CDR1 SGDLS and CDR2 YYNGEE. CDR3 size: 15 residues. V lost 0 bases to trimming and J lost 1 base, with 8 bases between them. CDR3 protein: CASSVGGDSGNTIYF. DNA for the CDR3: TGTGCCAGCAGCGTAGGCGGGGATTCTGGAAACACCATATATTTT.

The V call is TRBV7-3, the J call TRBJ2-2; perhaps TRBD2 as D (6 bases). From germline, CDR1 is SGHTA and CDR2 FQGTGA. CDR3 length equals 15 residues. Trimming cost V 9 bases and J 5 bases, with 19 bases left between them. CDR3 region: CASTPGTPQTGELFF. The CDR3 nucleotides are TGTGCCAGTACCCCCGGGACTCCCCAAACCGGGGAGCTGTTTTTT. The full variable domain, its missing parts supplied by reference TRBV7-3 and TRBJ2-2, is GAGVSQTPSNKVTEKGKYVELRCDPISGHTALYWYRQSLGQGPEFLIYFQGTGAADDSGLPNDRFFAVRPEGSVSTLKIQRTERGDSAVYLCASTPGTPQTGELFFGEGSRLTVL.

This clone was seen only once. The chain couples TRBV7-9 to TRBJ2-5, with D maybe TRBD2 (5 bases). Germline V gives CDR1 SEHNR, CDR2 FQNEAQ (reference sequence). V was shortened by 4 bases and J by 5 bases, with 17 bases between the two germline ends. The CDR3 covers 15 residues. The DNA of the CDR3 is TGTGCCAGCAGCTACGAGACTAACGCTGGGGAGACCCAGTACTTC. It yields the protein CASSYETNAGETQYF.

In nucleotides, the CDR3 is TGTGCCAGCTCACCGACACAGGGGGAGAACATTCAGTACTTC. Its translation is CASSPTQGENIQYF. The chain couples TRBV18 to TRBJ2-4; 8 bases agree with TRBD1. Germline-derived CDR1 and CDR2 are KGHSH and LQKENI. Losses at the gene ends were 3 bases for V and 7 bases for J; bases not matched to a gene: 5. This CDR3 has 14 residues.

A word on this clone: The sample carries other DNA sequences with the same CDR3. This rearrangement joins TRBV29-1 to TRBJ2-1; maybe TRBD2 (5 bases). Germline V CDR1 and CDR2: SQVTM, ANQGSEA. Trimming shortened V by 7 bases and J by 0 bases, and 13 bases separated the two germline ends. The CDR3 extends over 14 amino acids. CDR3 DNA sequence: TGCAGCGCCAAGGGAGCTATCTCCTACAATGAGCAGTTCTTC. Its protein is CSAKGAISYNEQFF.

With regard to this clone: Different DNA sequences within this sample yield the same CDR3. The chain recombines TRBV19 with TRBJ2-7, with 11 positions matching TRBD2. Per germline, CDR1 LNHDA and CDR2 SQIVND (reference sequence). The length of the CDR3 is 14 residues. V was clipped by 6 bases and J by 4 bases; unmatched bases: 5. This CDR3 reads CASSQLAGAYEQYF. CDR3 in DNA: TGTGCCAGTAGCCAACTAGCGGGAGCGTACGAGCAGTACTTC.

The table lists this clone with a count of one. The chain combines TRBV5-1 with TRBJ1-2; D ambiguous. The CDR3 extends over 15 amino acids. The ends were cut back, 0 bases at V and 4 bases at J, with 13 bases in the middle. Per the germline V gene, CDR1 is SGHRS and CDR2 is YFSETQ. The CDR3 region is CASSLVPGVIYGYTF. CDR3 in DNA: TGCGCCAGCAGCTTGGTGCCAGGTGTCATCTATGGCTACACCTTC.

The V gene is TRBV14, the J gene TRBJ1-3; D call uncertain. Germline CDR1 is SGHDN and CDR2 is FVKESK. V was pared by 11 bases and J by 0 bases, with 14 bases between. This CDR3 spans 14 amino acids. As DNA, the CDR3 is TGTGCCTCCTCTCACGGGTTCTCTGGAAACACCATATATTTT. It codes for CASSHGFSGNTIYF.

There are many counts of this clone. This chain joins TRBV19 and TRBJ1-5, with a tentative D call TRBD1 (6 bases). CDR1 LNHDA and CDR2 SQIVND come from the germline V gene (reference sequence). The length of the CDR3 is 14 residues. The V end lost 8 bases, the J end lost 1 base, and 12 bases lay between the germline ends. CDR3 DNA: TGTGCCAGTCTCCCCGACAGGAGCAATCAGCCCCAGCATTTT. Its protein is CASLPDRSNQPQHF.

A single count supports this clone. This sequence joins TRBV7-7 and TRBJ2-1; 8 positions agree with TRBD2. The CDR3 is 16 residues long. CDR1 and CDR2 from the germline V gene are SSHAT and FNYEAQ (reference sequence). The J segment lost 5 bases and the V segment lost 6 bases, leaving 12 bases of the junction unmatched. The CDR3 DNA reads TGTGCCAGCAGGCGTCGAATGCGGGAGGTCAACAATGAGCAGTTCTTC. Translation gives CASRRRMREVNNEQFF. The variable domain in full, with the rest retrieved from reference TRBV7-7 and TRBJ2-1, is GAGVSQSPRYKVTKRGQDVTLRCDPISSHATLYWYQQALGQGPEFLTYFNYEAQPDKSGLPSDRFSAERPEGSISTLTIQRTEQRDSAMYRCASRRRMREVNNEQFFGPGTRLTVL.

Regarding this clone: Other DNA sequences within the sample encode an identical CDR3. The chain is built from TRBV7-3 and TRBJ1-4; TRBD1 matches 8 bases. The germline V gene encodes CDR1 SGHTA and CDR2 FQGTGA. This CDR3 is built from 15 residues. Trimming removed 5 bases from V and 3 bases from J; junction bases left unmatched: 5. The CDR3 protein is CASSPTGGANEKLFF. DNA for the CDR3: TGTGCCAGCAGCCCTACAGGGGGTGCTAATGAAAAACTGTTTTTT.

The chain uses TRBV7-9 and TRBJ1-5; no definite D call. CDR3 length: 13 residues. The V end lost 2 bases, the J end lost 4 bases, and 6 bases lay between the germline ends. Germline values: CDR1 SEHNR, CDR2 FQNEAQ (reference sequence). For the CDR3, the DNA is TGTGCCAGCAGCTTACTAGATAATCAGCCCCAGCATTTT. Translated: CASSLLDNQPQHF.

This clone has only one observation. V is TRBV6-1 and J is TRBJ1-6, with 7 bases aligning to TRBD1. V was clipped by 6 bases and J by 5 bases; unmatched bases: 7. Germline V gene data show CDR1 as MNHNS and CDR2 as SASEGT. The CDR3 contains 15 residues. The DNA of the CDR3 is TGTGCCAGCAGCCCGGACAGGCGCAATAATTCACCCCTCCACTTT. Its protein is CASSPDRRNNSPLHF.

This sequence joins TRBV7-2 and TRBJ2-1; TRBD1 agrees at 8 bases. The CDR3 covers 15 residues. The V gene's germline CDR1 is SGHTA and CDR2 FQGNSA. V lost 5 bases to trimming and J lost 1 base; unmatched junction nucleotides: 4. In DNA, the CDR3 is TGTGCCAGCAGCCCAAGACAGGGGTCCTACAATGAGCAGTTCTTC. Its protein product is CASSPRQGSYNEQFF.

The chain couples TRBV7-2 to TRBJ2-7, with 14 nucleotides matching TRBD2. CDR1 is SGHTA and CDR2 is FQGNSA in the germline V gene. V lost 1 base, J lost 7 bases, and 3 bases stayed unmatched. The CDR3 covers 15 residues. This CDR3 is CASSLGTSGGREQYF. The DNA for the CDR3 is TGTGCCAGCAGCTTAGGGACTAGCGGGGGGAGGGAGCAGTACTTC.

This clone was found a few times. The chain links TRBV27 to TRBJ2-3; 7 bases agree with TRBD2. The CDR3 runs to 15 residues. V lost 6 bases to trimming and J lost 5 bases; unmatched junction nucleotides: 11. The germline CDR1 and CDR2 sequences are MNHEY and SMNVEV (reference sequence). As DNA, the CDR3 is TGTGCCAGCAGACGGGGAGGCGGGGGTCAAGATACGCAGTATTTT. Its protein product is CASRRGGGGQDTQYF.

The J gene is TRBJ2-3, the V gene TRBV11-3, with 7 bases that match TRBD2. Per germline, CDR1 SGHNT and CDR2 YENEEA. The length of the CDR3 is 14 residues. Trimming removed 5 bases from V and 6 bases from J; junction bases left unmatched: 8. The CDR3 nucleotides read TGTGCCAGCAGCCTCGAAACGCGGGGGGATACGCAGTATTTT. Its translation: CASSLETRGDTQYF.

The V and J genes are TRBV20-1 and TRBJ2-7, with D perhaps TRBD2 (5 bases). The germline CDR1 and CDR2 sequences are DFQATT and SNEGSKA (reference sequence). The CDR3 contains 10 residues. Trimming took 6 bases from V and 7 from J, leaving 10 bases between them. The CDR3 DNA sequence: TGCAGTGCAAATACGGGGGAGCAGTACTTC. Protein: CSANTGEQYF.

The gene calls are TRBV11-3 and TRBJ2-7; 12 bases are a match to TRBD1. Germline V CDR1 and CDR2: SGHNT, YENEEA. The CDR3 extends over 17 amino acids. Germline trimming cut 4 bases from V and 3 bases from J; bases unmatched to any gene: 10. The CDR3 bases are TGTGCCAGCAGCTCGGGACAGGGGGCGTATGGAGGCTACGAGCAGTACTTC. Residues: CASSSGQGAYGGYEQYF. Based on the CDR3 plus reference TRBV11-3 and TRBJ2-7, the full variable domain is EAGVVQSPRYKIIEKKQPVAFWCNPISGHNTLYWYLQNLGQGPELLIRYENEEAVDDSQLPKDRFSAERLKGVDSTLKIQPAELGDSAVYLCASSSGQGAYGGYEQYFGPGTRLTVT.